Described below is a single TCR beta chain sequence and its context. This clone turned up a few times. Its antigen specificity is not known. Nothing much larger sits one base from this clone, and base qualities are not available. The sample has other DNA sequences that encode this CDR3 too. This sample was included in a study of blood T cell repertoires in COVID-19 (dated by TCRdb to the early 2020s). General notes on the study: Samples from collaborators originated in the United States, Italy and Spain and spanned both the acute and convalescent phases of COVID-19. The prospective study material was composed of cDNA or gDNA derived from T cells, B-cell-depleted T cells, or PBMCs. Subjects who had been exposed to COVID-19, were actively infected with it, or had recovered from it provided the deeply sampled blood TCRbeta repertoires that made up the dataset. A freely available public database, intended as a resource for researchers studying the immune response to SARS-CoV-2, is where the repertoires were released. Samples came from the ongoing ImmuneRACE study (first 160 participants) plus 1,254 subjects from 6 global collaborators. Nearly every sample came with metadata listing a de-identified subject ID, COVID-19 status, age in years and sex. Where available, HLA class I and class II types were taken from metadata supplied by the sample provider and were not determined by assay-based typing.

Participants in the prospective study were aged roughly 18 to 100 years, lived in 20 to 25 United States geographic areas, and enrolled through a virtual design. Cohort assignment in the prospective study relied on participant-reported clinical history from a screening survey and a study questionnaire. Recovered participants in ImmuneRACE Cohort 3 were defined as having two consecutive negative NP/OP PCR tests, clearance from a healthcare professional, or resolution of symptoms. In the prospective study, mobile phlebotomists collected whole blood, serum and a nasopharyngeal or oropharyngeal swab from each participant. Over a roughly two-month period, participants in the prospective study had the option of providing additional blood draws and questionnaires. Blood samples from the prospective study were shipped frozen or at room temperature prior to DNA extraction. On the study overall, not on this receptor specifically: The quantity of clinical and demographic metadata differed by source and by participant and was supplied without curation.

TCRbeta CDR3 regions were amplified from genomic DNA using the immunoSEQ Assay, a bias-controlled multiplex PCR. The source study handled its data this way. The number of nucleated cells in each sample was estimated by amplification of reference gene primers within the assay. To quantify the absolute abundance of each unique TCRbeta CDR3 rearrangement, sequence reads were collapsed and filtered. Productive Simpson clonality was computed per sample as the square root of Simpson's diversity index over productive rearrangements. TCRdb provides this immuneACCESS table in a form limited to in-frame rearrangements. Some clones are lacking; in checked studies, under half of them reflect an unresolved V gene, and why the rest are absent is not known. That table furnishes V, J and clone size, whereas the DNA furnished D and trimming. In this sample the table shows 200,000 to 250,000 clones, 70% to 90% of which occur a single time. The ten largest clones add up to 10% to 14% of the sample.

From the cysteine through the phenylalanine, the CDR3 covers 14 amino acids. The only DNA kept is the CDR3, 42 bases in frame from the first base. V loses 0 bases of germline sequence and J loses 3 bases, and the interval between the two ends is 9 bases. The germline V gene yields MNHEY for CDR1 and SVGAGI for CDR2. The sample taken for sequencing was PBMCs or T cells enriched from blood (not recorded which). Recombination joined TRBV6-5 with TRBJ2-7; the D gene is perhaps TRBD1, from 6 matching bases. The TCR originated in a man aged 25 to 40 who had recovered from COVID-19. The CDR3 is CASSYSGQRYEQYF. In nucleotide form, the sequence is TGTGCCAGCAGTTACTCCGGACAGCGCTACGAGCAGTACTTC.